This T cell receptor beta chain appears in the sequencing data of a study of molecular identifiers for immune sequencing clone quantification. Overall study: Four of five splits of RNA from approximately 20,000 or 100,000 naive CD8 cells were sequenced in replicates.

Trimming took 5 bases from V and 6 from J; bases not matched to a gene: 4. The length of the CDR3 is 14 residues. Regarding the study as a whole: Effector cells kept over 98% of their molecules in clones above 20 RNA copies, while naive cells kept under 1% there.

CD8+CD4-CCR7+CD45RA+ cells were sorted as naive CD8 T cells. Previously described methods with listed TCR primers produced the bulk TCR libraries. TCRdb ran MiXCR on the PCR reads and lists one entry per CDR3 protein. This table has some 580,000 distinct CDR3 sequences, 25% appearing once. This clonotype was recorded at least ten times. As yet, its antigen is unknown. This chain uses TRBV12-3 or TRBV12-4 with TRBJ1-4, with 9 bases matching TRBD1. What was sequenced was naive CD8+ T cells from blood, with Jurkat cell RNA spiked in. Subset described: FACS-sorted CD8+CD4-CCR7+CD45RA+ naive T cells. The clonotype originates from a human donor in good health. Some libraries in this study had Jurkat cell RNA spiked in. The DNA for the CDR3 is TGTGCCAGCAGTCGGACAGGGGCGTATGAAAAACTGTTTTTT. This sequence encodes CASSRTGAYEKLFF.